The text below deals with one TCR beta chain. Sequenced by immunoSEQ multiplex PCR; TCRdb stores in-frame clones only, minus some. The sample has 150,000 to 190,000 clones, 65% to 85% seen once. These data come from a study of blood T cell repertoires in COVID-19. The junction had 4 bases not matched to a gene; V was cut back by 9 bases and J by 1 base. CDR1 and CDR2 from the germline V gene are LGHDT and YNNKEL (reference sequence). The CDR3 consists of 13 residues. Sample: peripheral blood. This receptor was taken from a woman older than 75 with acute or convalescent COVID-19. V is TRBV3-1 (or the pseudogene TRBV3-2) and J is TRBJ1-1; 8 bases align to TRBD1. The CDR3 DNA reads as TGTGCCAGTTGTGGGACAGGGAACACTGAAGCTTTCTTT. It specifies CASCGTGNTEAFF.